This TCR beta chain emerged from a study of OX40 agonist ivuxolimab in advanced cancers. Per the germline V gene, CDR1 is SGHNT and CDR2 is YENEEA. V dropped 5 bases and J dropped 1; count of bases not matched to a gene: 10. The CDR3 runs 16 residues. The method was immunoSEQ multiplex PCR; TCRdb's version includes in-frame clones alone and lacks a portion of them. Among over 20,000 clones listed, over 80% were seen once. The sample consisted of CD4+ or CD8+ T cells sorted from blood, taken in a trial of the OX40 agonist ivuxolimab. The chain uses TRBV11-3 and TRBJ1-1; 7 positions match TRBD1. This sequence was found in an adult with an advanced solid tumor such as melanoma, head and neck, liver or kidney cancer. Written as DNA, the CDR3 is TGTGCCAGCAGCATCGGACAGGAGACGTGGAACACTGAAGCTTTCTTT. Its translation: CASSIGQETWNTEAFF.